The 18 T cell receptor beta chains listed next were all sequenced from one sample in a study of patients and donors after allogeneic stem cell transplantation. Using its own MiXCR run on the RT-PCR reads, TCRdb lists one record per CDR3 protein. The table lists 800,000 to 1,000,000 distinct CDR3 sequences, around 17% of them singletons. The sample was blood, either unsorted or a sorted T cell fraction (not recorded which). The receptor source for this set is a human donor who was either an allogeneic HSCT recipient or a stem cell or donor lymphocyte infusion donor (not recorded which). It is not recorded whose cells these are; they may come from a transplant donor.

In this sample, this clonotype turned up a few times. This chain links TRBV29-1 with TRBJ1-4; D is unresolved. CDR3 length: 12 residues. Germline CDR1 and CDR2: SQVTM and ANQGSEA. Trimming removed 0 bases from V and 8 bases from J, with 7 bases in between. In DNA, the CDR3 is TGCAGCGTTGAAGAACCTGGGGAAAAACTGTTTTTT. Its protein product is CSVEEPGEKLFF.

The V gene is TRBV7-2, the J gene TRBJ2-3; unclear D gene. Germline assignment: CDR1 SGHTA and CDR2 FQGNSA. The CDR3 loop spans 15 amino acids. Trimming left V 6 bases short and J 0 bases short, with 13 bases between. The CDR3 DNA follows: TGTGCCAGCAGATCTCAAGGATCTAGCACAGATACGCAGTATTTT. Protein sequence: CASRSQGSSTDTQYF. The full variable domain, its missing parts supplied by reference TRBV7-2 and TRBJ2-3, is GAGVSQSPSNKVTEKGKDVELRCDPISGHTALYWYRQSLGQGLEFLIYFQGNSAPDKSGLPSDRFSAERTGGSVSTLTIQRTQQEDSAVYLCASRSQGSSTDTQYFGPGTRLTVL.

The CDR3, as DNA: TGTGCCACCAGTGATCCGAAGGACGCGGGAGCTGTCTACAATGAGCAGTTCTTC. This encodes CATSDPKDAGAVYNEQFF. The chain is built from TRBV24-1 and TRBJ2-1, with TRBD2 identical over 7 bases. CDR1 is KGHDR and CDR2 is SFDVKD in the germline V gene. Losses at the gene ends were 3 bases for V and 3 bases for J; bases not matched to a gene: 13. The CDR3 is made up of 18 amino acids.

This clonotype was detected only a few times. This chain's CDR3 is CSASKRDTDTQYF. CDR3 DNA: TGCAGTGCTTCCAAGCGGGACACAGATACGCAGTATTTT. The rearrangement joins TRBV20-1 to TRBJ2-3; 7 bases agree with TRBD2. This CDR3 contains 13 residues. Germline assignment: CDR1 DFQATT and CDR2 SNEGSKA (reference sequence). V lost 5 bases and J lost 2; bases outside the gene matches: 4.

The J gene is TRBJ2-7, the V gene TRBV6-2 or TRBV6-3; D is unresolved. The germline gives CDR1 MNHEY, CDR2 SVGEGT. Deletions cut 6 bases from V and 3 bases from J, with 9 bases between. CDR3 size: 12 residues. The CDR3, as DNA: TGTGCCAGCAGACCCTCTCTCTACGAGCAGTACTTC. Protein product: CASRPSLYEQYF.

This sequence joins TRBV20-1 and TRBJ2-3; D possibly corresponds to TRBD1 (6 bases). The germline gives CDR1 DFQATT, CDR2 SNEGSKA (reference sequence). This CDR3 contains 16 residues. Trimming took off 0 bases at V and 4 bases at J, with 17 bases between the two ends. Written as DNA, the CDR3 is TGCAGTGCTAGAGATCCAAGGCAGGGGCTCGCAGATACGCAGTATTTT. Translation gives CSARDPRQGLADTQYF.

The rearrangement joins TRBV24-1 to TRBJ1-2; the match to TRBD1 covers 7 bases. CDR1 is KGHDR and CDR2 is SFDVKD in the germline V gene. There are 14 residues in the CDR3. Unmatched junction bases numbered 4, after V lost 3 bases and J lost 4 bases. CDR3 DNA sequence: TGTGCCACCAGTGATGCGGACAGGATCTATGGCTACACCTTC. Translation: CATSDADRIYGYTF.

This clonotype came up many times. The chain links TRBV6-2 or TRBV6-3 to TRBJ1-5; D gene ambiguous. CDR3 length equals 15 residues. V was clipped by 7 bases and J by 0 bases, with 13 bases between them. CDR1 is MNHEY and CDR2 is SVGEGT in the germline V gene. The CDR3 sequence is CASTESGFSNQPQHF. The CDR3 nucleotides read TGTGCCAGCACTGAGTCCGGATTTAGCAATCAGCCCCAGCATTTT.

In its sample, this clonotype was seen a few times. The rearrangement links TRBV20-1 to TRBJ1-2, with 7 nucleotides matching TRBD1. Losses at the gene ends were 0 bases for V and 14 bases for J; bases not matched to a gene: 12. Germline values: CDR1 DFQATT, CDR2 SNEGSKA (reference sequence). The CDR3 runs 13 residues. CDR3 nucleotide sequence: TGCAGTGCTAGAGACGGTTCGGGCAGGGGGGAAACCTTC. As protein: CSARDGSGRGETF.

This clonotype was recorded a few times. V usage is TRBV2 and J usage is TRBJ1-2, with D unclear. Trimming left V 4 bases short and J 4 bases short, with 13 bases between. Germline V CDR1 and CDR2: SNHLY, FYNNEI. The CDR3 has 14 residues. The chain's CDR3 is CASSVNGEVYGYTF. The CDR3 nucleotides are TGTGCCAGCAGTGTGAACGGGGAAGTCTATGGCTACACCTTC.

This clonotype occurred a few times. This rearrangement joins TRBV4-3 to TRBJ1-1; D remains ambiguous. The CDR3 has 14 residues. Germline CDR1 reads LGHNA; CDR2 reads YSLEER. Deletions cut 0 bases from V and 1 base from J, with 6 bases between. CDR3 bases: TGCGCCAGCAGCCAAGATTACAGGAACACTGAAGCTTTCTTT. Translated: CASSQDYRNTEAFF.

This clonotype has just a few counts. This sequence joins TRBV20-1 and TRBJ1-2, with D possibly matching TRBD1 (5 bases). V was cut by 6 bases and J by 3 bases, with 17 bases left in between. CDR1 is DFQATT, CDR2 SNEGSKA, per germline (reference sequence). The CDR3 runs to 14 residues. The CDR3 sequence: CSAAGRDRYYGYTF. CDR3 in DNA: TGCAGTGCAGCAGGGAGGGACCGATACTATGGCTACACCTTC.

This clonotype was counted a few times. The chain carries TRBV6-1 and TRBJ2-1, with unresolved D. The V gene lost 5 bases and the J gene lost 0 bases, with 11 bases spanning the gap. The germline V gene has CDR1 MNHNS and CDR2 SASEGT. The CDR3 is 15 residues long. CDR3 protein: CASSPSDFSYNEQFF. Written as DNA, the CDR3 is TGTGCCAGCAGTCCGAGCGACTTCTCCTACAATGAGCAGTTCTTC.

The rearrangement uses TRBV24-1 and TRBJ2-1; no definite D call. V dropped 1 base and J dropped 10 bases, with 4 bases sitting between them. Germline CDR1 reads KGHDR; CDR2 reads SFDVKD. This CDR3 spans 11 amino acids. The CDR3 region has the DNA TGTGCCACCAGTGATTTAAGGGAGCAGTTCTTC. Protein sequence: CATSDLREQFF.

The J gene is TRBJ2-3, the V gene TRBV9; 8 bases align to TRBD2. This CDR3 is built from 14 residues. V shed 6 bases, J shed 1 base, and the junction held 4 bases outside the gene matches. CDR1 and CDR2 (germline): SGDLS, YYNGEE. The CDR3 reads CASTSGGGTDTQYF. DNA for the CDR3: TGTGCCAGCACCTCGGGAGGGGGCACAGATACGCAGTATTTT. Complete variable domain (other parts from reference TRBV9 and TRBJ2-3): DSGVTQTPKHLITATGQRVTLRCSPRSGDLSVYWYQQSLDQGLQFLIQYYNGEERAKGNILERFSAQQFPDLHSELNLSSLELGDSALYFCASTSGGGTDTQYFGPGTRLTVL.

The genes are TRBV3-1 and TRBJ2-7; no definite D call. This CDR3 contains 14 residues. Germline CDR1 is LGHDT and CDR2 is YNNKEL (reference sequence). Trimming removed 6 bases at V and 2 bases at J, with 14 bases between. CDR3 nucleotides: TGTGCCAGCAGTCAAATAGCAGGACCCTACGAGCAGTACTTC. This gives the protein CASSQIAGPYEQYF.

This clonotype was seen a handful of times. The chain has TRBV27 and TRBJ2-7; 8 bases line up with TRBD1. CDR3 length: 14 residues. J was trimmed by 2 bases and V by 5 bases; bases with no gene match: 5. From germline, CDR1 is MNHEY and CDR2 SMNVEV (reference sequence). The CDR3 loop is CASSQGAGTYEQYF. The CDR3 DNA follows: TGTGCCAGCAGTCAGGGGGCGGGGACCTACGAGCAGTACTTC.

This clonotype has a handful of counts. V is TRBV14 and J is TRBJ2-3, with D hard to call. The CDR3 contains 13 residues. Germline-derived CDR1 and CDR2 are SGHDN and FVKESK. Trimming took off 1 base at V and 5 bases at J, with 7 bases between the two ends. The CDR3 DNA reads TGTGCCAGCAGCCAAGGGCATGGAGATACGCAGTATTTT. This codes for CASSQGHGDTQYF.